This TCR beta chain originates from a study of T cell changes during pregnancy in multiple sclerosis. The method was immunoSEQ multiplex PCR; TCRdb's version includes in-frame clones alone and lacks a portion of them. The table shows 40,000 to 50,000 clones, with 85% to 95% occurring only once. The ends were cut back, 6 bases at V and 6 bases at J, with 15 bases in the middle. CDR3 length: 13 amino acids. Germline CDR1 and CDR2: MNHEY and SVGAGI. The sequence came from a female donor with multiple sclerosis, enrolled in a pregnancy study. The V and J genes are TRBV6-5 and TRBJ2-7; possibly TRBD1 for D (5 bases). The material was CD8+ T cells from peripheral blood mononuclear cells, obtained in the third trimester of pregnancy. The CDR3 DNA sequence: TGTGCCAGCAGCCTCTCCTCCGACAGCGAGCAGTACTTC. Encoded protein: CASSLSSDSEQYF.